One and the same sample provided the 10 T cell receptor beta chains below, sequenced in a study of PD-L1 blockade in urothelial cancer. TCRdb's table, derived via immunoSEQ multiplex PCR, lists solely in-frame clones and lacks some. This table has some 20,000 clones, 88% appearing once. This sample comprised PBMCs, obtained around atezolizumab (anti-PD-L1) treatment. The receptors stem from a man aged 45-60 years with urothelial cancer.

This clone has just one count. The chain employs TRBV13 and TRBJ2-3; 8 nucleotides line up with TRBD2. The CDR3 runs 14 residues. Germline CDR1 and CDR2: PRHDT and FYEKMQ (reference sequence). J gave up 5 bases and V 4 bases, and 5 bases lay outside the gene matches. The CDR3 region has the DNA TGTGCCAGCAGCTGGACTAGCCGTGGAGATACGCAGTATTTT. Protein sequence: CASSWTSRGDTQYF.

The chain uses TRBV30 and TRBJ2-1; maybe TRBD2 (5 bases). CDR3 size: 17 residues. Germline V CDR1 and CDR2: GTSNPN, SVGIG (reference sequence). The germline V and J ends were trimmed by 1 base and 4 bases, with 20 bases remaining between them. The CDR3 sequence is CAWSDRRVQTFYNEQFF. The DNA of the CDR3 is TGTGCCTGGAGTGATAGGCGGGTCCAAACCTTTTACAATGAGCAGTTCTTC.

The chain links TRBV19 to TRBJ2-7; 7 bases align to TRBD1. Germline loops: CDR1 LNHDA, CDR2 SQIVND (reference sequence). V shed 3 bases, J shed 3 bases, and the junction held 8 bases outside the gene matches. The CDR3 is 15 amino acids. In DNA, the CDR3 is TGTGCCAGTAGTATTGAACAGGGGAAATACTACGAGCAGTACTTC. It translates to CASSIEQGKYYEQYF.

The chain has TRBV27 and TRBJ1-4; a weak D match, TRBD1 (6 bases). The germline gives CDR1 MNHEY, CDR2 SMNVEV (reference sequence). Trimming took off 8 bases at V and 8 bases at J, with 15 bases between the two ends. The CDR3 loop spans 13 amino acids. CDR3 sequence (DNA): TGTGCCAGCGGGGAGTCACAGGGCGAAAAACTGTTTTTT. Its translation is CASGESQGEKLFF.

Regarding this clone: This specimen includes other DNA sequences encoding the same CDR3. The chain is built from TRBV10-1 and TRBJ2-2, with a weak D call TRBD1 (5 bases). The CDR3 spans 13 residues. Germline CDR1 WNHNN, CDR2 SYGVQD (reference sequence). Trimming removed 5 bases from V and 5 bases from J, with 9 bases in between. The CDR3 reads CASSLRTTGELFF. The CDR3 bases are TGCGCCAGCAGTTTGAGGACAACCGGGGAGCTGTTTTTT.

The rearrangement links TRBV19 to TRBJ2-7; D uncertain. The CDR3 loop spans 15 amino acids. Looked up from germline, CDR1 is LNHDA and CDR2 is SQIVND (reference sequence). V was pared by 0 bases and J by 3 bases, with 12 bases between. CDR3 protein: CASSIELRGSYEQYF. CDR3 sequence (DNA): TGTGCCAGTAGTATAGAATTAAGAGGCAGCTACGAGCAGTACTTC.

This chain uses TRBV11-1 with TRBJ2-4; 12 bases match TRBD1. There are 15 residues in the CDR3. The trim removed 4 bases at V and 6 bases at J, leaving 4 bases unmatched. The V gene's germline CDR1 is SGHAT and CDR2 FQDESV (reference sequence). The CDR3 sequence is CASSSGTGGANIQYF. In DNA form, the CDR3 reads TGTGCCAGCAGCTCAGGGACAGGGGGCGCAAACATTCAGTACTTC.

This clone has a single count. The genes are TRBV14 and TRBJ2-5; the match to TRBD2 covers 9 bases. Looked up from germline, CDR1 is SGHDN and CDR2 is FVKESK. After removal of 0 bases from V and 7 bases from J, the junction contained 12 bases not matched to a gene. The CDR3 covers 17 residues. As DNA, the CDR3 is TGTGCCAGCAGCCAAGAAGGGCTAGCGGGAATGTGGCGGACCCAGTACTTC. As protein: CASSQEGLAGMWRTQYF.

The chain combines TRBV2 with TRBJ2-7; D is possibly TRBD1 (5 bases). This CDR3 has 12 residues. Germline values: CDR1 SNHLY, CDR2 FYNNEI. Trimming removed 7 bases from V and 4 bases from J, with 11 bases in between. The CDR3 region is CASKRTGYEQYF. The CDR3 DNA reads TGTGCCAGCAAACGCACAGGTTACGAGCAGTACTTC. Drawing the rest from reference TRBV2 and TRBJ2-7, the complete variable domain is EPEVTQTPSHQVTQMGQEVILRCVPISNHLYFYWYRQILGQKVEFLVSFYNNEISEKSEIFDDQFSVERPDGSNFTLKIRSTKLEDSAMYFCASKRTGYEQYFGPGTRLTVT.

The rearrangement links TRBV6-6 to TRBJ1-4, with a weak D call TRBD1 (6 bases). V was shortened by 4 bases and J by 8 bases, with 17 bases between the two germline ends. Germline V lookup: CDR1 MNHNY, CDR2 SVGAGI (reference sequence). This CDR3 is 15 amino acids long. The CDR3 protein is CASSFLQGGNEKLFF. Written as DNA, the CDR3 is TGTGCCAGCAGTTTCCTACAGGGTGGAAACGAAAAACTGTTTTTT.